These 16 T cell receptor beta chains share one sample of origin, sequenced in a study of CD8+CD57+ T cells in acquired aplastic anemia. Profiling that covered TCR beta VDJ and CDR3 relied on genomic DNA as its template. TCRdb re-analysed the reads in MiXCR, keeping a single row per CDR3 protein. Of around 200,000 distinct CDR3 sequences detected, roughly half appear once; the ten largest clones hold about 9.7%. Patients included in sequencing had previously demonstrated CD8+CD57+ cell expansion by flow cytometry. The sequencing sample was made of sorted CD4+, CD8+, or CD8+CD57+ T cells (not recorded which) from PBMCs. The receptors were gathered from a human donor with aplastic anemia.

The chain links TRBV10-3 to TRBJ2-3; D uncertain. V lost 4 bases, J lost 6 bases, and 8 bases lay in between. The CDR3 is 12 residues long. Germline assignment: CDR1 ENHRY and CDR2 SYGVKD. The CDR3 DNA is TGTGCCATCAGTGTTAATGGGGATACGCAGTATTTT. It translates to CAISVNGDTQYF.

This clonotype was counted between two and nine times. This chain links TRBV2 with TRBJ2-5; TRBD2 might be the D (6 bases). V was trimmed by 7 bases and J by 5 bases, leaving 11 bases between them. The CDR3 runs 12 residues. CDR1 is SNHLY, CDR2 FYNNEI, per germline. The CDR3 region has the DNA TGTGCCAGCATAGGACTACCGGAGACCCAGTACTTC. It yields the protein CASIGLPETQYF.

This clonotype has only a few counts. The chain links TRBV15 to TRBJ2-1; D remains unclear. This CDR3 region has 14 residues. The germline gives CDR1 LNHNV, CDR2 YYDKDF (reference sequence). The V end was cut by 1 base, the J end by 5 bases, with 9 bases between. CDR3 DNA sequence: TGTGCCACCAGCAGAGGAGATACAAACAATGAGCAGTTCTTC. Amino acids: CATSRGDTNNEQFF.

This clonotype was found a few times. The chain couples TRBV19 to TRBJ1-6; 7 positions agree with TRBD1. The CDR3 contains 14 residues. Germline assignment: CDR1 LNHDA and CDR2 SQIVND (reference sequence). V lost 8 bases, J lost 10 bases, and 11 bases stayed unmatched. The CDR3 DNA reads as TGTGCCAGTGGAAAGACAGGGAGGATGTCACCCCTCCACTTT. Protein: CASGKTGRMSPLHF.

The chain employs TRBV7-2 and TRBJ1-3, with D perhaps TRBD1 (5 bases). Germline-derived CDR1 and CDR2 are SGHTA and FQGNSA. V gave up 0 bases and J gave up 3 bases, with 15 bases separating them. CDR3 size: 17 residues. As DNA, the CDR3 is TGTGCCAGCAGCTTAGCCACCGGCAGGGCTCGTGGAAACACCATATATTTT. This translates into CASSLATGRARGNTIYF.

The rearrangement joins TRBV7-6 to TRBJ1-1, with D perhaps TRBD1 (6 bases). The CDR3 sequence is 13 residues long. Trimming shortened V by 5 bases and J by 4 bases, and 11 bases separated the two germline ends. Germline assignment: CDR1 SGHVS and CDR2 FNYEAQ. CDR3 DNA sequence: TGTGCCAGCAGCCGAACAGGGTTCACTGAAGCTTTCTTT. This encodes CASSRTGFTEAFF.

The sample holds many counts of this clonotype. The V and J genes are TRBV7-2 and TRBJ2-3, with 10 bases that match TRBD1. The CDR3 sequence is 16 residues long. CDR1 is SGHTA, CDR2 FQGNSA, per germline. Trimming cost V 2 bases and J 0 bases; bases outside gene matches: 2. CDR3 in amino acids: CASSLWDRGSTDTQYF. The CDR3 nucleotides read TGTGCCAGCAGCTTATGGGACAGGGGTAGCACAGATACGCAGTATTTT.

The chain uses TRBV5-6 and TRBJ2-5, with 10 bases aligning to TRBD1. The junction had 3 bases not matched to a gene; V was cut back by 2 bases and J by 2 bases. Germline V gene sequence: CDR1 SGHDT, CDR2 YYEEEE. The CDR3 loop spans 15 amino acids. CDR3: CASSFGDRGQETQYF. In DNA, the CDR3 is TGTGCCAGCAGCTTCGGGGACAGGGGACAAGAGACCCAGTACTTC.

The chain is built from TRBV10-3 and TRBJ2-3, with no clear D. Germline CDR1 is ENHRY and CDR2 is SYGVKD. The V gene lost 7 bases and the J gene lost 0 bases, with 11 bases spanning the gap. CDR3 size: 14 residues. The CDR3: CAIISEASTDTQYF. The CDR3 nucleotides read TGTGCCATCATAAGCGAGGCTAGCACAGATACGCAGTATTTT.

V is TRBV7-3 and J is TRBJ2-5; tentatively, D is TRBD2 (7 bases). Trimming took off 2 bases at V and 5 bases at J, with 15 bases between the two ends. The CDR3 sequence is 15 residues long. Germline CDR1 is SGHTA and CDR2 is FQGTGA. CDR3 bases: TGTGCCAGCAGCTTAGTCCGGGGGGCCGGGGAGACCCAGTACTTC. Protein: CASSLVRGAGETQYF.

The gene calls are TRBV20-1 and TRBJ2-7; D is undetermined. The CDR3 length is 12 residues. Germline V lookup: CDR1 DFQATT, CDR2 SNEGSKA (reference sequence). Trimming took off 6 bases at V and 5 bases at J, with 14 bases between the two ends. The CDR3 protein is CSALRTVDEQYF. The CDR3 DNA reads as TGCAGTGCCTTAAGGACGGTGGACGAGCAGTACTTC.

This clonotype showed up just a few times. The V call is TRBV10-3, the J call TRBJ1-2; D may be TRBD1 (6 bases). V dropped 4 bases and J dropped 2 bases, with 8 bases sitting between them. Germline CDR1 is ENHRY and CDR2 is SYGVKD. The CDR3 is 13 residues long. This CDR3 reads CAISVDSNYGYTF. The CDR3 coding sequence is TGTGCCATCAGTGTGGACAGCAACTATGGCTACACCTTC.

The chain couples TRBV29-1 to TRBJ1-5, with TRBD1 identical over 9 bases. The germline V gene encodes CDR1 SQVTM and CDR2 ANQGSEA. The CDR3 loop spans 16 amino acids. V gave up 4 bases and J gave up 5 bases; unmatched junction bases: 12. The CDR3 DNA reads TGCAGCGTTGGGTCTGGAACAGGGGGCTCCGATCAGCCCCAGCATTTT. Its translation: CSVGSGTGGSDQPQHF.

The chain is built from TRBV2 and TRBJ1-5; D perhaps matches TRBD1 (6 bases). This CDR3 comprises 15 residues. Deletions cut 6 bases from V and 4 bases from J, with 16 bases between. Per the germline V gene, CDR1 is SNHLY and CDR2 is FYNNEI. This CDR3 is CASRDSGARNQPQHF. The CDR3 DNA is TGTGCCAGCAGGGATTCGGGGGCCCGGAATCAGCCCCAGCATTTT.

The chain couples TRBV20-1 to TRBJ1-1; D is unclear. V was trimmed by 3 bases and J by 7 bases, leaving 9 bases between them. This CDR3 region has 11 residues. Looked up from germline, CDR1 is DFQATT and CDR2 is SNEGSKA (reference sequence). In DNA, the CDR3 is TGCAGTGCTAGTCCGGACGGTGAAGCTTTCTTT. This sequence encodes CSASPDGEAFF.

The CDR3 nucleotides are TGTGCCAGCAGTACACGCGGTCGCGCCTACGAGCAGTACTTC. It yields the protein CASSTRGRAYEQYF. The chain links TRBV2 to TRBJ2-7; D is unresolved. From germline, CDR1 is SNHLY and CDR2 FYNNEI. The V and J ends lost 5 bases and 2 bases respectively, with 13 bases between them. The CDR3 runs to 14 residues. The variable domain in full, completed from reference TRBV2 and TRBJ2-7, reads EPEVTQTPSHQVTQMGQEVILRCVPISNHLYFYWYRQILGQKVEFLVSFYNNEISEKSEIFDDQFSVERPDGSNFTLKIRSTKLEDSAMYFCASSTRGRAYEQYFGPGTRLTVT.